The entry below gives a single TCR beta chain sequence along with its context. This clone was seen a few times. Its antigen remains undetermined. The input lacks base qualities; no much larger clone sits a single base away. V lost 9 bases and J lost 5 bases, and the count of bases not matched to a germline gene is 11. Including cysteine and phenylalanine, the CDR3 has 14 amino acids. CDR3 DNA only is kept here, 42 bases in frame from base 1. Via the germline V gene, CDR1 is SNHLY and CDR2 FYNNEI. To be selected, patients needed enough residual fresh-frozen tumor tissue and more than two years of available survival data. An isocitrate dehydrogenase mutation was not carried by any of the glioblastoma patients, although molecular status was otherwise variable. PBMC collection took place before vaccination, two weeks after the third vaccination, and at tumor progression if progression occurred. Genomic DNA was extracted with the Qiagen DNeasy Blood extraction Kit.

The immunoSEQ assay amplified TCRB CDR3 regions from roughly 2.1 micrograms of genomic DNA, or from all available DNA when less than that amount was available. For multiplex PCR, 60 forward primers for TCR V beta segments and 13 reverse primers for J beta segments were used. To estimate the number of reads per starting template, synthetic control templates were added to each sample at limiting dilution. Reads of 87 bp were generated by sequencing on the Illumina HiSeq System. Regarding the original processing steps: PCR and sequencing errors were removed by merging closely related sequences with a nearest neighbor algorithm. TCR overlap was measured as the percentage of unique tumor TCR beta sequences also present in the same patient's peripheral blood. TCRdb limited this immuneACCESS table to in-frame rearrangements with V and J called. A share of clones is missing; checked studies link under half to unresolved V genes, and the rest is unexplained. V and J calls and clone size are given by that table; D and trimming were obtained from the DNA. In all, the sample holds under 100,000 clones, and approximately 87% of those were seen once. 2.5% to 3% of the sample is taken by the ten largest.

These data are taken from a study of glioma-infiltrating T cells after dendritic cell vaccination listed by TCRdb under 2016. Regarding the complete study: The cohort included approximately 15 glioblastoma patients drawn from Phase I and II dendritic cell vaccination trials, of whom 9 were newly diagnosed and 6 had recurrent disease. Three intradermal dendritic cell vaccine injections were administered to patients at biweekly intervals in the arm below the axilla. The vaccine was prepared from monocyte-derived dendritic cells that were cultured for under 8 days with IL-4 and GM-CSF and then pulsed overnight with autologous tumor lysate. TCR sequencing metrics, including TIL content and tumor-blood repertoire overlap, were correlated with survival after dendritic cell vaccination. In glioblastoma patients vaccinated with dendritic cells, deep sequencing of TCR beta CDR3 regions served to measure the amount of tumor-infiltrating lymphocytes and to compare repertoires between tumor and blood. Patients received autologous tumor lysate-pulsed dendritic cell vaccination between the early 2000s and the early 2010s.

Broad study findings and their caveats: TCR clonality showed no direct relationship with survival, which suggests that a diverse polyclonal response may matter. The response model built on TCR overlap across three groups was characterized as speculative, with prospective validation still needed. After dendritic cell vaccination, a higher estimated pretreatment TIL content predicted longer time to progression and longer overall survival. The cohort was small and heterogeneous, few patients had complete blood and tumor sets, and even fewer had initial-recurrent tumor pairs.

Sequencing was performed on blood, taken before dendritic cell vaccination. The sequence joins TRBV2 to TRBJ1-1; 8 bases in the junction line up with TRBD1. The TCR originated in a human donor with glioblastoma. This receptor carries the CDR3 CASSEPGGKTEAFF. In nucleotide form, the sequence is TGTGCCAGTTCCGAACCAGGGGGCAAGACTGAAGCTTTCTTT.